This TCR beta chain was sequenced during a study of T-cell memory formation after mild COVID-19 (dated by TCRdb to the early 2020s). Broadly, across the study: Most TCR sequence clusters were specific to one of the two donors. Two young, previously healthy adult volunteers made up the cohort, one male and one female. Longitudinal TCRalpha and TCRbeta repertoire sequencing tracked T-cell clones expanding and contracting after mild COVID-19 in a couple of donors.

On the study overall, not on this receptor specifically: Some responding clones were found in pre-infection memory, which suggests that pre-existing cross-reactive memory T cells took part in the SARS-CoV-2 response. Clones contracting from day 15 to 85 had balanced CD4/CD8 phenotypes, while a second wave expanding from day 15 to 37 was biased towards CD4+. The second-wave clones that peaked on day 37 were not confirmed to be SARS-CoV-2 specific. The study covered only a couple of mild cases, and larger cohorts including severe cases with pre-infection samples were considered necessary. Contracting CD4+ clones appeared mostly in the CM and EM memory subsets, whereas CD8+ clones were enriched in EMRA.

PBMCs were isolated by Ficoll-Paque density gradient centrifugation. Looking up the germline V gene yields CDR1 LGHNA and CDR2 YSLEER. V drops 0 bases and J drops 0 bases, leaving 6 bases in between. The CDR3 spans 15 residues, from the cysteine through the phenylalanine. Of all the DNA, just the CDR3 is kept, 45 bases in frame from base 1. This clonotype has ten or more counts. Its antigen is still unknown. Per-nucleotide qualities are absent, and no much larger clonotype sits a single base away. TCRdb records Illumina NovaSeq 6000 as the sequencer. TCRalpha and TCRbeta cDNA libraries were constructed by 5'RACE with constant-segment primers, with sample barcodes and unique molecular identifiers being introduced. RNA was extracted from every sample with Trizol reagent. Amplification of the libraries took two PCR steps, and the second step added a second sample barcode plus Illumina TruSeq adapters. Sequencing of libraries was performed on an Illumina NovaSeq with 2 x 150 bp paired-end reads. On the authors' methods: With migec v1.2.7, reads were demultiplexed and then collapsed into UMI-guided consensus sequences. Using mixcr v2.1.11, the UMI consensuses were aligned to TRA and TRB V and J templates and assembled into clonotypes. A clonotype was counted as expanded or contracted only when both edgeR and NoisET called the clonotype significant, with the noise models trained on biological replicates. For edgeR calls, the cutoffs were a false discovery rate-adjusted p below 0.01 and a log2 fold-change threshold of 1. As an exploratory analysis of dynamics, PCA with hierarchical clustering was applied to max-normalized trajectories of the 1000 most abundant clonotypes. The CD4 or CD8 phenotype of responding clones was assigned using the separately sequenced CD4+ and CD8+ repertoires. TCRdb reanalyzed the raw reads on its own, using fastp at Q25 for trimming and MiXCR for clone calling, and kept in-frame beta chains. Rows are combined by CDR3 protein, so each entry shows the most common genes and DNA. None of the V and J calls come from the authors' own analysis; TCRdb made them. A total of around 30,000 distinct CDR3 sequences appear in this sample, around 10% of them only once. 12% to 15% of the sample is taken by the ten largest.

The rearrangement joined TRBV4-3 to TRBJ1-3, with no reliable assignment of the D segment. The TCR sequence derives from an adult woman who had mild COVID-19 (a few samples of this study predate the infection). The sample titles of this study are shuffled in the database, so cell type and time point are left out; the donor was told from shared clones. The sequenced sample consisted of PBMCs or a T cell subset sorted from them (not recorded which). The CDR3 region: CASSQDHYSGNTIYF. The bases are TGCGCCAGCAGCCAAGATCACTACTCTGGAAACACCATATATTTT.